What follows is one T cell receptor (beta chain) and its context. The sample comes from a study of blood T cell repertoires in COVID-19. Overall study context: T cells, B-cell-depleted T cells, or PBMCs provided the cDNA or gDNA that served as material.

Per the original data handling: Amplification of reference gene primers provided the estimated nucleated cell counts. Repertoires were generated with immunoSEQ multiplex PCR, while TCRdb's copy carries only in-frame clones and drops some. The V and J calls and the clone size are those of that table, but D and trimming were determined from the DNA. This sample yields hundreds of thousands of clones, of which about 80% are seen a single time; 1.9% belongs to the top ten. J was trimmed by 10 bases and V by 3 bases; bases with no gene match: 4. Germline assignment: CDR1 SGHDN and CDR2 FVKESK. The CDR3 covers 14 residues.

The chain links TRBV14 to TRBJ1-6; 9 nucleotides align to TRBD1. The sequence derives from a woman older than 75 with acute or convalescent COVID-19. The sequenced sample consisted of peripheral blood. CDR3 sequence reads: CASSQGQGWSPLHF. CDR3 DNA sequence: TGTGCCAGCAGCCAGGGACAGGGATGGTCACCCCTCCACTTT.